The 2 T cell receptor beta chains reported below all come from one sample, sequenced in a study of regulatory T cells in long-lasting Graves disease. Time point: newly diagnosed GD, antithyroid drugs for less than 3 months. PBMC RNA served as the TCR library source. CDR3-region Arm-PCR and iRepertoire HTBI primers produced the TCR beta libraries. In TCRdb, the multiplex PCR reads were re-called with MiXCR into one record per CDR3 protein. This table has approximately 540,000 distinct CDR3 sequences, more than 10% appearing once. In addition, the sample was reused for a study of T cells in Graves' hyperthyroidism and ophthalmopathy.

The sample was peripheral blood mononuclear cells (PBMCs), taken at new diagnosis, from a patient treated with antithyroid drugs. Every receptor here comes from a woman aged 25 to 45 with Graves disease.

This clonotype was found many times. The chain has TRBV29-1 and TRBJ1-1; weak D call: TRBD1 (5 bases). Germline-derived CDR1 and CDR2 are SQVTM and ANQGSEA. V was pared by 5 bases and J by 1 base, with 23 bases between. The CDR3 runs 17 residues. The CDR3 region has the DNA TGCAGCGTTCAGGGCTTTGCGGCTTTACAACCGAACACTGAAGCTTTCTTT. Its protein product is CSVQGFAALQPNTEAFF. Full variable domain (outside the CDR3, taken from reference TRBV29-1 and TRBJ1-1): SAVISQKPSRDICQRGTSLTIQCQVDSQVTMMFWYRQQPGQSLTLIATANQGSEATYESGFVIDKFPISRPNLTFSTLTVSNMSPEDSSIYLCSVQGFAALQPNTEAFFGQGTRLTVV.

This clonotype was picked up a small number of times. The chain recombines TRBV10-2 with TRBJ2-7, with 7 bases matching TRBD1. Germline assignment: CDR1 WSHSY and CDR2 SAAADI. Trimming at V came to 9 bases and at J to 6 bases, leaving 11 bases not matched to a gene. CDR3 length equals 13 residues. The CDR3 reads CASSPGQWSEQYF. The DNA of the CDR3 is TGCGCCAGTTCCCCGGGACAGTGGTCCGAGCAGTACTTC.